Below, 17 T cell receptor beta chains from the same sample are listed, as sequenced in a study of T cells in Graves' hyperthyroidism and ophthalmopathy. RNA transcripts were the template for amplifying TCR beta CDR3 regions. HTBI primers drove first-round RT-PCR of the TCR CDR3. TCRdb re-called the multiplex PCR reads through MiXCR, storing one row per CDR3 protein. The data hold around 580,000 distinct CDR3 sequences, with roughly 50% observed a single time. Sequenced: peripheral blood or thyroid tissue (not recorded which). Receptors were obtained from a woman between 18 and 29 years old with Graves' hyperthyroidism.

V gene TRBV30 combines with J gene TRBJ1-1; 11 nucleotides line up with TRBD1. CDR3 length: 15 residues. V lost 1 base to trimming and J lost 4 bases; unmatched junction nucleotides: 5. Per the germline V gene, CDR1 is GTSNPN and CDR2 is SVGIG (reference sequence). The CDR3 loop reads CAWSEGGTGGTEAFF. CDR3 bases: TGTGCCTGGAGTGAGGGGGGGACAGGGGGCACTGAAGCTTTCTTT.

The chain links TRBV29-1 to TRBJ1-1; no definite D call. V was clipped by 7 bases and J by 14 bases, with 23 bases between them. The germline gives CDR1 SQVTM, CDR2 ANQGSEA. The CDR3 is made up of 12 amino acids. In DNA, the CDR3 is TGCAGCGGTAGCGGGAGGCTCAATGAGCAGTTCTTT. Its translation is CSGSGRLNEQFF.

The rearrangement uses TRBV9 and TRBJ1-1, with D uncertain. V lost 0 bases and J 5 bases, leaving 8 bases between the germline ends. The CDR3 is 13 amino acids. Germline loops: CDR1 SGDLS, CDR2 YYNGEE. The CDR3 region has the DNA TGTGCCAGCAGCGTAGGGGGTAGTACTGAAGCTTTCTTT. This codes for CASSVGGSTEAFF.

Ten or more counts support this clonotype. The chain is built from TRBV12-3 or TRBV12-4 and TRBJ2-7; 10 positions match TRBD1. Trimming cost V 3 bases and J 2 bases; bases outside gene matches: 1. This CDR3 spans 14 amino acids. The CDR3 DNA is TGTGCCAGCAGTTTCGGGACAGGGGCCTACGAGCAGTACTTC. This sequence encodes CASSFGTGAYEQYF.

A note on this clonotype: A much larger clone lies a single base off, so this may be a read error. The chain links TRBV7-3 to TRBJ2-5, with D perhaps matching TRBD2 (6 bases). CDR3 size: 16 residues. V lost 5 bases and J lost 2, with 18 bases in between. Per germline, CDR1 SGHTA and CDR2 FQGTGA. Written as DNA, the CDR3 is TGTGCCAGCAGCCAAAGGACTAACGGCGATCAAGAGACCCAGTACTTC. This sequence encodes CASSQRTNGDQETQYF.

This clonotype occurred many times. The chain uses TRBV4-2 and TRBJ2-7; 7 nucleotides line up with TRBD1. This CDR3 contains 16 residues. Trimming at V came to 1 base and at J to 2 bases, leaving 8 bases not matched to a gene. Germline values: CDR1 LGHNA, CDR2 YNFKEQ. The CDR3 DNA follows: TGTGCCAGCAGCCAAGTGTTACAGGGGTCCCCCTACGAGCAGTACTTC. This translates into CASSQVLQGSPYEQYF.

The V gene is TRBV24-1, the J gene TRBJ1-2; no clear D gene. Germline V gene data show CDR1 as KGHDR and CDR2 as SFDVKD. V was pared by 9 bases and J by 1 base, with 14 bases between. This CDR3 is 14 amino acids long. The CDR3 loop reads CATPPRDDNYGYTF. As DNA, the CDR3 is TGTGCCACCCCTCCTAGGGATGATAACTATGGCTACACCTTC.

The chain combines TRBV25-1 with TRBJ2-7; TRBD1 aligns across 11 bases. Germline assignment: CDR1 MGHDK and CDR2 SYGVNS. CDR3 size: 14 residues. Trimming cost V 11 bases and J 5 bases; bases outside gene matches: 11. CDR3 bases: TGTGCCCCCATCGCCGGACAGGGGGCCCACGAGCAGTACTTC. Amino acids: CAPIAGQGAHEQYF.

The chain combines TRBV20-1 with TRBJ1-5, with 8 positions matching TRBD1. After removal of 7 bases from V and 1 base from J, the junction contained 12 bases not matched to a gene. The CDR3 has 16 amino acids. Germline V gene lookup returns CDR1 DFQATT and CDR2 SNEGSKA (reference sequence). In DNA, the CDR3 is TGCAGTGTCCGACAGGGGAGTCACGGGAGCAATCAGCCCCAGCATTTT. Protein product: CSVRQGSHGSNQPQHF.

J is TRBJ1-5 and V is TRBV2; 9 nucleotides match TRBD1. Germline values: CDR1 SNHLY, CDR2 FYNNEI. With 6 bases clipped from V and 7 bases from J, the junction kept 7 bases outside the gene matches. This CDR3 spans 14 amino acids. The CDR3 loop is CASREGQGPQPQHF. The CDR3 DNA sequence: TGTGCCAGCAGAGAGGGACAGGGCCCCCAGCCCCAGCATTTT. Supplemented by reference TRBV2 and TRBJ1-5, the full variable domain reads EPEVTQTPSHQVTQMGQEVILRCVPISNHLYFYWYRQILGQKVEFLVSFYNNEISEKSEIFDDQFSVERPDGSNFTLKIRSTKLEDSAMYFCASREGQGPQPQHFGDGTRLSIL.

The V call is TRBV6-1, the J call TRBJ2-7; 10 nucleotides line up with TRBD1. The CDR3 extends over 13 amino acids. Germline assignment: CDR1 MNHNS and CDR2 SASEGT. Trimming took 11 bases from V and 6 from J; bases not matched to a gene: 10. The DNA for the CDR3 is TGTGCCGGACAGGACAGGGGGTCCAGCGAGCAGTACTTC. This gives the protein CAGQDRGSSEQYF.

Worth noting for this clonotype: One end of the junction varies from germline; a read error may be responsible. This sequence joins TRBV9 and TRBJ1-6; no reliable D call. Looked up from germline, CDR1 is SGDLS and CDR2 is YYNGEE. The length of the CDR3 is 19 residues. The CDR3: CANSVSGRASSSYNSPLHF. In nucleotides, the CDR3 is TGTGCCAACAGCGTTAGCGGGAGGGCCTCGAGCTCCTATAATTCACCCCTCCACTTT.

On this clonotype itself: This could be a read error, since a much larger clone is one nucleotide away. CDR3 sequence (DNA): TGTGCCAGCAGCACTCGATATGGCCACACCTTC. Translated: CASSTRYGHTF. The chain employs TRBV7-3 and TRBJ1-2; D remains unclear. CDR3 length: 11 amino acids. Germline CDR1 reads SGHTA; CDR2 reads FQGTGA.

This clonotype was counted ten times or more. The genes are TRBV7-2 and TRBJ2-1; D is unresolved. V lost 3 bases and J 5 bases, leaving 2 bases between the germline ends. The CDR3 contains 11 residues. CDR1 is SGHTA, CDR2 FQGNSA, per germline. The CDR3 DNA reads TGTGCCAGCAGCTTCAACAATGAGCAGTTCTTC. Translating gives CASSFNNEQFF.

This clonotype has a count of ten or more. The chain couples TRBV24-1 to TRBJ1-2; TRBD1 aligns across 9 bases. Germline CDR1 is KGHDR and CDR2 is SFDVKD. The CDR3 runs to 14 residues. The V and J ends lost 4 bases and 5 bases, in that order; junction bases with no gene match: 4. The CDR3 reads CATSETGGAYGYTF. For the CDR3, the DNA is TGTGCCACCAGTGAAACAGGGGGCGCGTATGGCTACACCTTC.

The chain carries TRBV10-3 and TRBJ1-2; TRBD1 might be the D (5 bases). V lost 4 bases and J 8 bases, leaving 17 bases between the germline ends. Germline V gene data show CDR1 as ENHRY and CDR2 as SYGVKD. This CDR3 is built from 14 residues. This chain's CDR3 is CAISGTQGGDGYTF. In nucleotides, the CDR3 is TGTGCCATCAGTGGCACTCAAGGAGGGGACGGCTACACCTTC.

This clonotype showed up many times. The chain couples TRBV30 to TRBJ1-1; D uncertain. The CDR3 is made up of 12 amino acids. Trimming removed 0 bases from V and 6 bases from J, with 8 bases in between. CDR1 and CDR2 (germline): GTSNPN, SVGIG (reference sequence). The CDR3 region has the DNA TGTGCCTGGAGTGTAGTAGTTCCTGAAGCTTTCTTT. Amino acids: CAWSVVVPEAFF. Full variable domain (missing parts from reference TRBV30 and TRBJ1-1): SQTIHQWPATLVQPVGSPLSLECTVEGTSNPNLYWYRQAAGRGLQLLFYSVGIGQISSEVPQNLSASRPQDRQFILSSKKLLLSDSGFYLCAWSVVVPEAFFGQGTRLTVV.